This section outlines one TCR beta chain sequence together with its context. These data belong to a study of PD-1 blockade in mismatch repair-deficient tumors. Repertoires were generated with immunoSEQ multiplex PCR, while TCRdb's copy carries only in-frame clones and drops some. The sample yields 100,000 to 150,000 clones, 86% seen once. Germline lookup yields CDR1 SGHRS and CDR2 YFSETQ. CDR3 length: 16 residues. V lost 2 bases and J lost 0, with 14 bases in between. Material: peripheral blood, obtained 44 weeks after starting pembrolizumab. This chain uses TRBV5-1 with TRBJ1-1, with D tentatively TRBD1 (6 bases). The sequence was obtained from an adult with mismatch repair-deficient cancer. The CDR3 nucleotides read TGCGCCAGCAGCTTAACAGGGTTGGGTATGAACACTGAAGCTTTCTTT. This codes for CASSLTGLGMNTEAFF. The variable domain in full, completed from reference TRBV5-1 and TRBJ1-1, reads KAGVTQTPRYLIKTRGQQVTLSCSPISGHRSVSWYQQTPGQGLQFLFEYFSETQRNKGNFPGRFSGRQFSNSRSEMNVSTLELGDSALYLCASSLTGLGMNTEAFFGQGTRLTVV.